The clone carrying this T cell receptor (beta chain) was observed a handful of times. Assay used: immunoSEQ multiplex PCR; TCRdb lists only in-frame clones, some missing. This table has fewer than 95,000 clones, 65% to 90% appearing once. The data belong to a study of OX40 agonist ivuxolimab in advanced cancers. Study-level background: Prior checkpoint blockade (anti-PD-1, anti-PD-L1 or anti-CTLA-4) was permitted; less than 45% had it.

This receptor was obtained from an adult with an advanced solid tumor such as melanoma, head and neck, liver or kidney cancer. The material was CD4+ or CD8+ T cells sorted from blood, obtained in a trial of the OX40 agonist ivuxolimab.

The CDR3: CASSESWAIANYGYTF. The CDR3 DNA reads TGCGCCAGCAGTGAGTCGTGGGCCATAGCAAACTATGGCTACACCTTC. The J gene is TRBJ1-2, the V gene TRBV10-1; no reliable D call. Germline lookup yields CDR1 WNHNN and CDR2 SYGVQD (reference sequence). This CDR3 has 16 amino acids. The ends were cut back, 0 bases at V and 2 bases at J, with 13 bases in the middle.